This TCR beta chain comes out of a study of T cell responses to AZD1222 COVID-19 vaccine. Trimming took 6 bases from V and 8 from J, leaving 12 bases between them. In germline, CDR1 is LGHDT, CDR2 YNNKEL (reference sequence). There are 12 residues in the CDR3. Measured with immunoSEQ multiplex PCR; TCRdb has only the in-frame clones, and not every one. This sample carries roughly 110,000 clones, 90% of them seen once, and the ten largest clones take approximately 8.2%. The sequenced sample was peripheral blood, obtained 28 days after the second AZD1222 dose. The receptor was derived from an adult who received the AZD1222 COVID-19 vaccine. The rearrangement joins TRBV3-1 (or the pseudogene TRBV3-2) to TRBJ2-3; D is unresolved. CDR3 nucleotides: TGTGCCAGCAGTCAATCTCTAGTTACGCAGTATTTT. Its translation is CASSQSLVTQYF.